This T cell receptor (beta chain) was captured in a study of cytomegalovirus exposure and HLA in healthy donors. Turning to the study itself: Earlier results showed roughly 110 million unique TCR beta sequences derived from roughly 180 million T cells.

60 Vbeta and 13 Jbeta primers were used in PCR. Assay: immunoSEQ multiplex PCR; the TCRdb copy retains only in-frame clones and omits some. This sample has 150,000 to 200,000 clones; about 74% occur once, and the top ten carry 2.5% to 3.5%. Study-wide points: Rarity marked most TCR sequences, yet some public TCRs occurred in many donors. Altogether, about 160 TCR beta chains were recorded as cytomegalovirus-associated. Presence/absence analyses rested on an assumption that sequencing depth was roughly uniform across donors.

Turning to this clone: What it binds is unknown.

The clonotype comes from a male donor in good health and CMV-seronegative. The sequenced sample consisted of PBMCs.

The CDR3 protein is CASSLHGGSFNGYTF. The DNA of the CDR3 is TGTGCCAGCAGTTTACACGGGGGTTCGTTTAATGGCTACACCTTC. The V gene is TRBV28, the J gene TRBJ1-2; D possibly corresponds to TRBD1 (5 bases). The V end lost 2 bases, the J end lost 6 bases, and 16 bases lay between the germline ends. The CDR3 is made up of 15 amino acids. Germline V gene lookup returns CDR1 MDHEN and CDR2 SYDVKM.